This TCR beta chain came from a study of control samples from healthy donors and cancer patients. This clone was detected only once. This CDR3 is also generated by other DNA sequences in the sample. V lost 1 base and J lost 1, with 0 bases in between. Germline V gene data show CDR1 as SGHDT and CDR2 as YYEEEE. The CDR3 spans 12 residues. Method: immunoSEQ multiplex PCR; TCRdb's copy keeps in-frame clones and lacks some. The sample lists about 200,000 clones; 90% to 95% were seen once. The specimen was blood. The sequence was collected from a man aged 25-45 years in good health. This chain joins TRBV5-6 and TRBJ1-3; no reliable D call. The CDR3, as DNA: TGTGCCAGCAGCTTGTCTGGAAACACCATATATTTT. It codes for CASSLSGNTIYF.